Sequencing of this TCR beta chain was carried out in a study of cytomegalovirus exposure and HLA in healthy donors. Study-level background: A preliminary data release comprised roughly 80 million unique TCRs obtained from HLA-typed donors.

Use of 60 Vbeta and 13 Jbeta primers characterized the PCR. Repertoires were generated with immunoSEQ multiplex PCR, while TCRdb's copy carries only in-frame clones and drops some. In the table there are about 130,000 clones, around 83% of which are singletons. V gave up 4 bases and J gave up 9 bases, with 13 bases separating them. The germline gives CDR1 WNHNN, CDR2 SYGVQD (reference sequence). This CDR3 region has 13 residues. Sequencing was carried out using PBMCs. The chain couples TRBV10-1 to TRBJ2-1, with D maybe TRBD1 (5 bases). This TCR was sampled from a woman aged 18-29 years in good health and CMV-seropositive. For the CDR3, the DNA is TGCGCCAGCAGTGTTGCTGGGGCTGGTGAGCAGTTCTTC. Protein sequence: CASSVAGAGEQFF.